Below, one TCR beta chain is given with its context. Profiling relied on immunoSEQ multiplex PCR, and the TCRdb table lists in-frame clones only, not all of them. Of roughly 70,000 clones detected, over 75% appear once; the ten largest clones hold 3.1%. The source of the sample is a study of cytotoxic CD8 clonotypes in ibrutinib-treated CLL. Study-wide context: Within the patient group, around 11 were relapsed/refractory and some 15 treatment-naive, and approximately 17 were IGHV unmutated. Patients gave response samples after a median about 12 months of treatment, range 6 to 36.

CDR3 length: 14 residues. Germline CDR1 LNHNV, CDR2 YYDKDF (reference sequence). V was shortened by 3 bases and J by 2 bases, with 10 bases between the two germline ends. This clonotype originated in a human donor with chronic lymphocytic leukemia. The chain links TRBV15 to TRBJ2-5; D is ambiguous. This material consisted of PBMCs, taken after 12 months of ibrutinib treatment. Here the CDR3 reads CATSRGRLQETQYF. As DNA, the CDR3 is TGTGCCACCAGCAGGGGCCGTCTTCAAGAGACCCAGTACTTC.